A single sample gave rise to the 11 T cell receptor beta chains below, sequenced in a study of cytomegalovirus exposure and HLA in healthy donors. PCR primers comprised 60 Vbeta and 13 Jbeta primers. Here immunoSEQ multiplex PCR was the method, and the copy in TCRdb shows in-frame clones only, minus some. The data contain about 200,000 clones, about 72% of them singletons. The sequenced sample was PBMCs. These TCRs come from a male donor in good health and CMV-seronegative.

A remark on this clone: Germline and junction disagree at one end, which may indicate a read error. The chain uses TRBV19 and TRBJ2-2; TRBD2 matches 10 bases. This CDR3 region has 17 residues. The germline gives CDR1 LNHDA, CDR2 SQIVND (reference sequence). This chain's CDR3 is CASSFLAGVTDTGGLFF. CDR3 coding DNA: TGTGCCAGTAGTTTCCTAGCGGGAGTAACAGACACCGGGGGGCTGTTTTTT.

This chain connects TRBV9 to TRBJ1-1; 8 nucleotides line up with TRBD1. V trimming: 3 bases; J trimming: 0 bases; junction bases outside the gene matches: 4. The CDR3 sequence is 15 residues long. Germline loops: CDR1 SGDLS, CDR2 YYNGEE. The CDR3 coding sequence is TGTGCCAGCAGCGCCAGACAGGGGCTGAACACTGAAGCTTTCTTT. As protein: CASSARQGLNTEAFF. The full variable domain, rest sourced from reference TRBV9 and TRBJ1-1, is DSGVTQTPKHLITATGQRVTLRCSPRSGDLSVYWYQQSLDQGLQFLIQYYNGEERAKGNILERFSAQQFPDLHSELNLSSLELGDSALYFCASSARQGLNTEAFFGQGTRLTVV.

The chain carries TRBV27 and TRBJ2-6; tentatively, D is TRBD2 (5 bases). The CDR3 loop spans 18 amino acids. The V gene's germline CDR1 is MNHEY and CDR2 SMNVEV (reference sequence). Deletions cut 3 bases from V and 0 bases from J, with 15 bases between. CDR3 protein: CASSFRTVPLSGANVLTF. Written as DNA, the CDR3 is TGTGCCAGCAGTTTCCGGACTGTTCCGCTCTCTGGGGCCAACGTCCTGACTTTC.

The V call is TRBV11-2, the J call TRBJ2-7; weak D call: TRBD1 (5 bases). CDR1 and CDR2 from the germline V gene are SGHAT and FQNNGV. Trimming cost V 2 bases and J 2 bases, with 16 bases left between them. This CDR3 is 16 amino acids long. CDR3 bases: TGTGCCAGCAGCTTACAGGGCGAGTGGCGCGCCTACGAGCAGTACTTC. Translating gives CASSLQGEWRAYEQYF.

The chain employs TRBV7-7 and TRBJ2-1; no firm D call. The germline CDR1 and CDR2 sequences are SSHAT and FNYEAQ (reference sequence). Between the trimmed V and J ends, which lost 1 base and 2 bases, there was a span of 12 bases. There are 16 residues in the CDR3. The CDR3 region has the DNA TGTGCCAGCAGCTTAGAGGCGGTAAACCCCTACAATGAGCAGTTCTTC. Its translation is CASSLEAVNPYNEQFF.

The chain is built from TRBV5-1 and TRBJ2-1, with no clear D. V lost 3 bases, J lost 8 bases, and 15 bases lay in between. From germline, CDR1 is SGHRS and CDR2 YFSETQ. This CDR3 region has 14 residues. The CDR3 DNA is TGCGCCAGCAGCTCCAAACAATACAGAGATGAGCAGTTCTTC. This codes for CASSSKQYRDEQFF.

CDR3 protein: CASSAGTGIYNEQFF. CDR3 coding DNA: TGTGCCAGTAGTGCCGGGACAGGGATCTACAATGAGCAGTTCTTC. The J gene is TRBJ2-1, the V gene TRBV19; 9 nucleotides agree with TRBD1. The CDR3 is 15 residues long. Germline CDR1 is LNHDA and CDR2 is SQIVND (reference sequence). J gave up 3 bases and V 5 bases, and 5 bases lay outside the gene matches.

The rearrangement links TRBV7-6 to TRBJ2-6; D unresolved. V gave up 11 bases and J gave up 0 bases, with 5 bases separating them. This CDR3 contains 12 residues. Germline loops: CDR1 SGHVS, CDR2 FNYEAQ. The CDR3 is CAGSSGANVLTF. As DNA, the CDR3 is TGTGCCGGCTCCTCTGGGGCCAACGTCCTGACTTTC.

The chain employs TRBV11-2 and TRBJ2-1; 16 positions agree with TRBD2. Germline V gene lookup returns CDR1 SGHAT and CDR2 FQNNGV. The CDR3 covers 15 residues. V lost 5 bases to trimming and J lost 9 bases; unmatched junction nucleotides: 4. Written as DNA, the CDR3 is TGTGCCAGCAGCCTGGGACTAGCGGGAGGGACTGAGCAGTTCTTC. This sequence encodes CASSLGLAGGTEQFF.

The chain links TRBV29-1 to TRBJ2-7; 9 nucleotides line up with TRBD1. With 6 bases clipped from V and 4 bases from J, the junction kept 13 bases outside the gene matches. Germline assignment: CDR1 SQVTM and CDR2 ANQGSEA. The CDR3 has 15 amino acids. In DNA, the CDR3 is TGCAGCGTAACCCTGGGACAGGGAATGCTTTACGAGCAGTACTTC. This gives the protein CSVTLGQGMLYEQYF.

This clone was picked up one time. CDR3 sequence reads: CASSPSTGYEQYF. The CDR3 nucleotides are TGTGCCAGCAGCCCGTCAACGGGGTACGAGCAGTACTTC. The chain carries TRBV5-4 and TRBJ2-7, with a tentative D call TRBD2 (5 bases). This CDR3 has 13 amino acids. The V gene lost 4 bases and the J gene lost 4 bases, with 12 bases spanning the gap. Germline V gives CDR1 SGHNT, CDR2 YYREEE (reference sequence).